This T cell receptor (beta chain) was captured by sequencing in a study of identical twins. Details on this clonotype: What it recognizes is unknown.

cDNA molecules carried unique molecular identifiers, and template switching added a universal primer site. TCRdb re-analysed the 5' RACE reads in MiXCR, keeping a single row per CDR3 protein. Of about 530,000 distinct CDR3 sequences listed, approximately 14% are singletons. Trimming took 4 bases from V and 5 from J, leaving 13 bases between them. The length of the CDR3 is 13 residues. The germline gives CDR1 SGHTS, CDR2 YDEGEE. Study outcomes and limitations: Twin-shared out-of-frame alpha sequences showed excess low generation probability. For cord blood, abundant beta clonotypes had fewer insertions, unlike memory repertoires, which showed none.

This same sample was also taken into another study, of yellow fever vaccine responses in identical twins.

Sequencing was carried out using CD4+ T cells sorted from blood. This clonotype was sampled from a woman under 30 in good health. This chain connects TRBV5-8 to TRBJ2-7; the D is unclear. The CDR3 protein is CASSPVGRDEQYF. Written as DNA, the CDR3 is TGTGCCAGCAGCCCCGTCGGTCGGGACGAGCAGTACTTC.